The 25 T cell receptor beta chains in this list originate from one sample, sequenced in a study of cytomegalovirus exposure and HLA in healthy donors. Primers for the PCR totalled 60 Vbeta and 13 Jbeta. Measured with immunoSEQ multiplex PCR; TCRdb has only the in-frame clones, and not every one. The sample holds about 110,000 clones, 73% seen once. Sequences were obtained from PBMCs. These receptors all stem from a man aged 40-49 years in good health and CMV-seronegative.

The rearrangement uses TRBV2 and TRBJ1-3, with D unresolved. This CDR3 region has 13 residues. Germline CDR1 is SNHLY and CDR2 is FYNNEI. The ends were cut back, 7 bases at V and 4 bases at J, with 11 bases in the middle. This chain's CDR3 is CASNDMRGNTIYF. In nucleotides, the CDR3 is TGTGCCAGCAATGACATGAGAGGAAACACCATATATTTT.

The V gene is TRBV5-1, the J gene TRBJ2-5; 11 nucleotides line up with TRBD2. There are 15 residues in the CDR3. Trimming took 2 bases from V and 5 from J; bases not matched to a gene: 5. Germline-derived CDR1 and CDR2 are SGHRS and YFSETQ. CDR3 coding DNA: TGCGCCAGCAGCTTTACTAGCGGGGGCCTGGAGACCCAGTACTTC. Protein product: CASSFTSGGLETQYF.

The CDR3 loop reads CASSHGTPLLNSQETQYF. As DNA, the CDR3 is TGTGCCAGCAGCCACGGGACACCCCTACTGAACTCCCAAGAGACCCAGTACTTC. This rearrangement joins TRBV5-4 to TRBJ2-5, with D perhaps TRBD1 (6 bases). Trimming cost V 4 bases and J 1 base, with 23 bases left between them. Germline CDR1 is SGHNT and CDR2 is YYREEE (reference sequence). The CDR3 is 18 amino acids.

The count of this clone is one. The rearrangement uses TRBV6-5 and TRBJ2-3; TRBD2 aligns across 8 bases. This CDR3 has 15 residues. The ends lost 4 bases at V and 0 bases at J; junction bases unmatched: 3. Germline V lookup: CDR1 MNHEY, CDR2 SVGAGI. The CDR3 loop reads CASSLAGTSTDTQYF. CDR3 coding DNA: TGTGCCAGCAGTTTAGCGGGGACTAGCACAGATACGCAGTATTTT.

This clone was found a few times. This chain links TRBV6-5 with TRBJ1-1; weak D call: TRBD1 (6 bases). Between the trimmed V and J ends, which lost 2 bases and 8 bases, there was a span of 6 bases. The CDR3 is 11 residues long. CDR1 is MNHEY and CDR2 is SVGAGI in the germline V gene. CDR3 in DNA: TGTGCCAGCAGTTACACAGGGGAAGCTTTCTTT. It specifies CASSYTGEAFF.

The chain is built from TRBV27 and TRBJ1-6; D may be TRBD1 (6 bases). CDR1 and CDR2 from the germline V gene are MNHEY and SMNVEV (reference sequence). The V end was cut by 6 bases, the J end by 10 bases, with 25 bases between. CDR3 length equals 17 residues. The CDR3 DNA follows: TGTGCCAGCAGCCGTTACAGCCATGTAGGAGGACAGTCACCCCTCCACTTT. It encodes CASSRYSHVGGQSPLHF.

The rearrangement uses TRBV28 and TRBJ1-5; TRBD1 is a possible D gene (5 bases). The V gene lost 2 bases and the J gene lost 6 bases, with 11 bases spanning the gap. CDR3 length: 14 amino acids. The germline V gene encodes CDR1 MDHEN and CDR2 SYDVKM. In DNA form, the CDR3 reads TGTGCCAGCAGTTTAGCCAGGGTAACTCAGCCCCAGCATTTT. This translates into CASSLARVTQPQHF.

The chain has TRBV5-6 and TRBJ2-3, with 8 nucleotides matching TRBD2. CDR1 and CDR2 from the germline V gene are SGHDT and YYEEEE. CDR3 length equals 15 residues. With V trimmed by 2 bases and J by 8 bases, 10 bases remained unmatched. The CDR3 nucleotides read TGTGCCAGCAGCTTCGCCGGACTAGCTTTCCCTACGCAGTATTTT. Protein sequence: CASSFAGLAFPTQYF.

The CDR3 region has the DNA TGTGCCAGCAGCGTAGGCATAGGACAGGGGACAAGTGGCTACACCTTC. It specifies CASSVGIGQGTSGYTF. The J gene is TRBJ1-2, the V gene TRBV9; 9 positions agree with TRBD1. The J segment lost 7 bases and the V segment lost 0 bases, leaving 10 bases of the junction unmatched. This CDR3 is built from 16 residues. Germline CDR1 reads SGDLS; CDR2 reads YYNGEE.

The table lists this clone with a count of one. Other DNA sequences within the sample encode an identical CDR3. J is TRBJ2-3 and V is TRBV5-1, with a possible D match to TRBD2 (6 bases). CDR3 size: 14 residues. The V and J ends lost 3 bases and 3 bases respectively, with 11 bases between them. Germline-derived CDR1 and CDR2 are SGHRS and YFSETQ. CDR3 sequence: CASSSTGTTDTQYF. The CDR3 DNA follows: TGCGCCAGCAGCTCAACCGGGACTACAGATACGCAGTATTTT.

The rearrangement links TRBV5-8 to TRBJ1-2; weak D call: TRBD1 (5 bases). This CDR3 is 12 amino acids long. Germline V gene data show CDR1 as SGHTS and CDR2 as YDEGEE. V lost 7 bases to trimming and J lost 0 bases, with 7 bases between them. The CDR3 here is CASSRANYGYTF. CDR3 nucleotides: TGTGCCAGCTCCAGGGCTAACTATGGCTACACCTTC.

V and J are TRBV7-6 and TRBJ2-1; TRBD2 might be the D (6 bases). Between the trimmed V and J ends, which lost 5 bases and 13 bases, there was a span of 18 bases. This CDR3 is built from 13 residues. Germline V CDR1 and CDR2: SGHVS, FNYEAQ. The CDR3 coding sequence is TGTGCCAGCAGCCACTCTAGCGCAGGGTCCCAGTTCTTC. It yields the protein CASSHSSAGSQFF.

This chain joins TRBV27 and TRBJ2-3; 9 positions agree with TRBD2. CDR1 is MNHEY and CDR2 is SMNVEV in the germline V gene (reference sequence). The junction had 11 bases not matched to a gene; V was cut back by 2 bases and J by 2 bases. The CDR3 spans 18 residues. CDR3 residues: CASSLPPTSGYYTDTQYF. The CDR3 DNA follows: TGTGCCAGCAGTTTACCCCCCACTAGCGGGTATTACACAGATACGCAGTATTTT.

The chain links TRBV7-3 to TRBJ2-1; 9 nucleotides align to TRBD2. The CDR3 consists of 16 residues. CDR1 is SGHTA and CDR2 is FQGTGA in the germline V gene. Unmatched junction bases numbered 4, after V lost 4 bases and J lost 0 bases. The CDR3 reads CASSSLAGASYNEQFF. The CDR3 DNA reads as TGTGCCAGCAGCTCGTTAGCGGGGGCCTCCTACAATGAGCAGTTCTTC. The complete variable domain, with remaining parts taken from reference TRBV7-3 and TRBJ2-1, reads GAGVSQTPSNKVTEKGKYVELRCDPISGHTALYWYRQSLGQGPEFLIYFQGTGAADDSGLPNDRFFAVRPEGSVSTLKIQRTERGDSAVYLCASSSLAGASYNEQFFGPGTRLTVL.

The V and J genes are TRBV2 and TRBJ2-1, with 10 bases aligning to TRBD2. Germline lookup yields CDR1 SNHLY and CDR2 FYNNEI. The CDR3 is 16 residues long. V lost 6 bases and J lost 0; bases outside the gene matches: 5. The CDR3: CASRLSSGGSYNEQFF. The CDR3 region has the DNA TGTGCCAGCAGGCTTTCTAGCGGGGGCTCCTACAATGAGCAGTTCTTC.

This chain uses TRBV5-1 with TRBJ1-5; D might be TRBD1 (5 bases). The CDR3 extends over 16 amino acids. The V gene's germline CDR1 is SGHRS and CDR2 YFSETQ. Deletions cut 0 bases from V and 0 bases from J, with 10 bases between. In nucleotides, the CDR3 is TGCGCCAGCAGCTTGGGAGGGACTGGTAGCAATCAGCCCCAGCATTTT. Amino acid sequence: CASSLGGTGSNQPQHF.

Here the CDR3 reads CSADRENYNEQFF. For the CDR3, the DNA is TGCAGCGCGGACAGGGAGAACTACAATGAGCAGTTCTTC. The V and J genes are TRBV29-1 and TRBJ2-1, with 8 bases fitting TRBD1. In germline, CDR1 is SQVTM, CDR2 ANQGSEA. The CDR3 has 13 amino acids. Trimming removed 7 bases from V and 3 bases from J; junction bases left unmatched: 5.

V gene TRBV11-2 combines with J gene TRBJ2-7; TRBD1 matches at 9 bases. The germline V gene has CDR1 SGHAT and CDR2 FQNNGV. The J segment lost 0 bases and the V segment lost 6 bases, leaving 9 bases of the junction unmatched. The CDR3 loop spans 16 amino acids. DNA of the CDR3: TGTGCCAGCAGGGATACAGGGGGCGTTCTCTCCTACGAGCAGTACTTC. Its translation is CASRDTGGVLSYEQYF. Together with reference TRBV11-2 and TRBJ2-7, the CDR3 gives the full variable domain: EAGVAQSPRYKIIEKRQSVAFWCNPISGHATLYWYQQILGQGPKLLIQFQNNGVVDDSQLPKDRFSAERLKGVDSTLKIQPAKLEDSAVYLCASRDTGGVLSYEQYFGPGTRLTVT.

The chain links TRBV6-5 to TRBJ1-3, with no clear D. Trimming pared 6 bases from V and 0 bases from J, leaving 9 bases between. Germline V gene data show CDR1 as MNHEY and CDR2 as SVGAGI. CDR3 length equals 14 residues. CDR3 protein: CASRRQHSGNTIYF. The CDR3 DNA is TGTGCCAGCAGACGACAACACTCTGGAAACACCATATATTTT.

The chain carries TRBV5-1 and TRBJ1-2; TRBD1 might be the D (6 bases). V gave up 4 bases and J gave up 3 bases, with 10 bases separating them. Germline V gene lookup returns CDR1 SGHRS and CDR2 YFSETQ. The CDR3 is 13 residues long. Here the CDR3 DNA reads TGCGCCAGCAGCCGGACAGACGACTATGGCTACACCTTC. Translated, it gives CASSRTDDYGYTF.

The chain employs TRBV5-6 and TRBJ2-5, with a tentative D call TRBD2 (5 bases). The tail of the sequence fits TRBJ2-7 better, so the J call may be wrong. The CDR3 runs to 13 residues. Per the germline V gene, CDR1 is SGHDT and CDR2 is YYEEEE. CDR3: CASSLAGVYEQYF. CDR3 DNA sequence: TGTGCCAGCAGCTTGGCCGGGGTCTACGAGCAGTACTTC.

The chain has TRBV13 and TRBJ1-2; possible D gene TRBD1, 6 bases. Trimming cost V 5 bases and J 5 bases, with 15 bases left between them. Germline CDR1 is PRHDT and CDR2 is FYEKMQ (reference sequence). The CDR3 is 14 residues long. The CDR3 DNA reads as TGTGCCAGCAGCCGACCAGGGGTTGAGTATGGCTACACCTTC. It is translated as CASSRPGVEYGYTF.

This clone was found once. J is TRBJ1-2 and V is TRBV25-1, with D hard to call. Germline CDR1 and CDR2: MGHDK and SYGVNS. Between the trimmed V and J ends, which lost 5 bases and 7 bases, there was a span of 8 bases. This CDR3 is built from 11 residues. The DNA of the CDR3 is TGTGCCAGCAGTACAGTCCGTGGCTACACCTTC. It codes for CASSTVRGYTF.

V gene TRBV18 combines with J gene TRBJ1-1; D is unclear. This CDR3 spans 15 amino acids. Trimming removed 3 bases from V and 0 bases from J, with 11 bases in between. CDR1 KGHSH and CDR2 LQKENI come from the germline V gene. CDR3 sequence reads: CASSPLSEMNTEAFF. The CDR3 coding sequence is TGTGCCAGCTCACCGTTGTCTGAGATGAACACTGAAGCTTTCTTT. Full variable domain (rest looked up from reference TRBV18 and TRBJ1-1): NAGVMQNPRHLVRRRGQEARLRCSPMKGHSHVYWYRQLPEEGLKFMVYLQKENIIDESGMPKERFSAEFPKEGPSILRIQQVVRGDSAAYFCASSPLSEMNTEAFFGQGTRLTVV.

The chain recombines TRBV10-3 with TRBJ2-3; 8 bases are shared with TRBD1. The CDR3 has 14 residues. Germline loops: CDR1 ENHRY, CDR2 SYGVKD. V shed 6 bases, J shed 6 bases, and the junction held 8 bases outside the gene matches. The CDR3 here is CAIRPLDREDTQYF. In nucleotides, the CDR3 is TGTGCCATCAGACCGCTGGACAGGGAGGATACGCAGTATTTT.